This T cell receptor beta chain was profiled in a study of blood T cell repertoires in COVID-19 (dated by TCRdb to about 2020). In terms of the full investigation: The collaborator samples originated in the United States, Italy and Spain and spanned the acute and convalescent phases of COVID-19. The prospective study material was composed of cDNA or gDNA derived from T cells, B-cell-depleted T cells, or PBMCs. The dataset comprised deeply sampled blood TCRbeta repertoires from subjects exposed to, actively infected with, or recovered from COVID-19. A freely available public database, intended as a resource for researchers studying the immune response to SARS-CoV-2, is where the repertoires were released. The samples were drawn from the first 160 participants of the ongoing ImmuneRACE study and from over 950 subjects provided by 6 global collaborators. Nearly every sample came with metadata listing a de-identified subject ID, COVID-19 status, age in years and sex. Where available, HLA class I and class II types were obtained from metadata supplied by the sample provider rather than from assay-based typing.

TCRbeta CDR3 regions were amplified from genomic DNA by means of the immunoSEQ Assay, a bias-controlled multiplex PCR. The original methods were these. The number of nucleated cells in each sample was estimated from the amplification of reference gene primers within the assay. To quantify the absolute abundance of each unique TCRbeta CDR3 rearrangement, sequence reads were collapsed and filtered. Productive Simpson clonality was computed per sample as the square root of Simpson's diversity index over productive rearrangements. As stored in TCRdb, this immuneACCESS dataset retains in-frame rearrangements with V and J assigned. A fraction of the clones does not appear; measured against another copy, unresolved V genes explain less than half of the discrepancy, and the remainder lacks a known reason. V, J and clone size are those of that table, while D and trimming were read from the DNA. For this sample the table gives around 140,000 clones, of which approximately 88% were detected only once. The top ten constitute 1.7% of the sample.

CDR1 GTSNPN and CDR2 SVGIG were looked up in the germline V gene (reference sequence). Including the terminal cysteine and phenylalanine, the CDR3 comprises 15 residues. Only CDR3 DNA is held: 45 bases, read in frame from base 1. Between the V and J ends, shortened by 4 bases and 6 bases respectively, the junction contains 16 bases. In its sample, this clone was seen once. The target of this receptor is not known. The sample holds no much larger clone one base away, and base qualities are not on file. Summary of the overall study and its limitations: The amount of clinical and demographic metadata varied by source and participant and was provided uncurated.

The collaborating institutions used their own protocols to collect whole blood in K2EDTA tubes. For TCRbeta analysis, collaborator samples were shipped as frozen whole blood, as isolated PBMCs, or as DNA extracted from either sample type. This chain joins TRBV30 to TRBJ1-6; the best D guess is TRBD1, with 6 bases matching. The sequence was collected from a woman between 45 and 65 years old with acute or convalescent COVID-19. The sequenced material came from peripheral blood. The sequenced DNA is TGTGCCTGGATGATGGGGGGGGCGGGTAATTCACCCCTCCACTTT. This yields the protein CAWMMGGAGNSPLHF.